This entry lists 3 T cell receptor beta chains sequenced from one sample in a study of graft-versus-host responses after intestinal transplantation (dated by TCRdb to about 2021). Libraries were built with the immunoSEQ multiplex PCR assay. The source is immuneACCESS, and TCRdb retained only in-frame sequences with V and J called. Part of the clones is not carried over; for the studies checked, unresolved V genes explain less than half of this, and the remainder is unexplained. A total of 4,500 to 5,000 clones appear in this sample, 72% of them only once. The top ten clones comprise roughly two fifths of the sample. Specimen: PBMCs, collected about 550 days after intestinal transplant. All receptors come from a human patient who received an intestinal transplant, so some T cells may come from the graft donor.

The rearrangement links TRBV4-3 to TRBJ2-7; D gene uncertain. Trimming removed 3 bases at V and 2 bases at J, with 8 bases between. The CDR3 runs 13 residues. Germline V gene sequence: CDR1 LGHNA, CDR2 YSLEER. The CDR3: CASSQDRTYEQYF. CDR3 nucleotide sequence: TGCGCCAGCAGCCAGGACCGAACCTACGAGCAGTACTTC.

The chain uses TRBV4-3 and TRBJ2-1; D tentatively fits TRBD1 or TRBD2 (5 bases each). The germline gives CDR1 LGHNA, CDR2 YSLEER. The V end lost 1 base, the J end lost 6 bases, and 13 bases lay between the germline ends. The length of the CDR3 is 15 residues. In DNA form, the CDR3 reads TGCGCCAGCAGCCAAGGAGGGGAGCCCGTCAATGAGCAGTTCTTC. It translates to CASSQGGEPVNEQFF.

The rearrangement uses TRBV11-2 and TRBJ1-6, with D hard to call. In germline, CDR1 is SGHAT, CDR2 FQNNGV. The CDR3 loop spans 13 amino acids. The ends were cut back, 0 bases at V and 14 bases at J, with 11 bases in the middle. The CDR3 sequence: CASSLDPGSTLHF. The CDR3 coding sequence is TGTGCCAGCAGCTTAGATCCCGGGTCGACCCTCCACTTT.